This T cell receptor (beta chain) is drawn from a study of PD-1 blockade in classical Hodgkin lymphoma. The data were produced by immunoSEQ multiplex PCR, yet TCRdb's version contains in-frame clones alone and is incomplete. The data hold around 30,000 clones, with 75% to 90% observed a single time. Worth noting for this clone: Its target is unknown.

Indicated time point: newly diagnosed, previously untreated cHL patient sample. Magnetic negative selection was used to purify CD4+ T cells from PBMCs that had been thawed. Findings and limits, study-wide: Underlying causes for the observed repertoire differences were not defined, possibly disease activity or prior therapy.

From germline, CDR1 is SGHRS and CDR2 YFSETQ. Trimming removed 0 bases from V and 6 bases from J, with 17 bases in between. This CDR3 is built from 16 residues. Sample: CD4+ T cells from blood. This chain uses TRBV5-1 with TRBJ2-3; D gene ambiguous. This clonotype was obtained from a human donor with classical Hodgkin lymphoma. The CDR3 region has the DNA TGCGCCAGCAGCTTGGTAGGTACGGGTTCGACGGATACGCAGTATTTT. This codes for CASSLVGTGSTDTQYF.